Below, 6 T cell receptor beta chains from the same sample are listed, as sequenced in a study of T cells after yellow fever vaccination. TCRdb recomputed calls from the 5' RACE reads with MiXCR, one row per CDR3 protein. This table holds roughly 120,000 distinct CDR3 sequences, 7.2% found once. Sample: CD4+ T cells sorted from PBMCs, taken roughly 47 days after the first yellow fever vaccination. These receptors all come from a young man who received the YFV17D yellow fever vaccine.

Many counts were recorded for this clonotype. The chain recombines TRBV12-3 or TRBV12-4 with TRBJ2-1; unclear D gene. The CDR3 has 11 residues. V shed 5 bases and J shed 8 bases, with 7 bases lying between them. This chain's CDR3 is CASSTSDEQFF. CDR3 nucleotides: TGTGCCAGCAGTACAAGCGATGAGCAGTTCTTC.

This clonotype was seen at least ten times. The chain carries TRBV7-2 and TRBJ1-3; D is unclear. The germline gives CDR1 SGHTA, CDR2 FQGNSA. Trimming took 3 bases from V and 2 from J, leaving 11 bases between them. The CDR3 sequence is 15 residues long. The CDR3 reads CASSFQFGAGNTIYF. In DNA form, the CDR3 reads TGTGCCAGCAGCTTCCAGTTTGGGGCTGGAAACACCATATATTTT.

There are a few counts of this clonotype. The rearrangement links TRBV5-1 to TRBJ2-7; TRBD1 matches 9 bases. Germline loops: CDR1 SGHRS, CDR2 YFSETQ. This CDR3 spans 17 amino acids. The V and J ends lost 2 bases and 6 bases, in that order; junction bases with no gene match: 15. CDR3 nucleotides: TGCGCCAGCAGCTTAGGGGACAGGGTAATTTCCAAGGGCGAGCAGTACTTC. Protein sequence: CASSLGDRVISKGEQYF.

This clonotype was picked up many times. The genes are TRBV27 and TRBJ2-7; 7 nucleotides agree with TRBD1. This CDR3 comprises 14 residues. The V segment lost 11 bases and the J segment 2 bases; nucleotides outside the gene matches: 12. CDR1 and CDR2 from the germline V gene are MNHEY and SMNVEV (reference sequence). CDR3 in amino acids: CARQGGEVTYEQYF. The CDR3 region has the DNA TGTGCCCGGCAAGGGGGCGAAGTTACCTACGAGCAGTACTTC.

This clonotype was picked up a small number of times. The J gene is TRBJ2-3, the V gene TRBV7-3; TRBD2 matches at 7 bases. This CDR3 is built from 14 residues. In germline, CDR1 is SGHTA, CDR2 FQGTGA. With 8 bases clipped from V and 1 base from J, the junction kept 6 bases outside the gene matches. The CDR3 DNA reads as TGTGCCAGCGGCTCGGGGGGACGCACAGATACGCAGTATTTT. Protein sequence: CASGSGGRTDTQYF.

This clonotype was observed a handful of times. CDR3 nucleotides: TGTGCCAGCAGCCGGGCCTTGGGGGAGACCCAGTACTTC. This encodes CASSRALGETQYF. This sequence joins TRBV7-8 and TRBJ2-5, with no clear D. This CDR3 comprises 13 residues. V was trimmed by 5 bases and J by 5 bases, leaving 12 bases between them. The germline CDR1 and CDR2 sequences are SGHVS and FQNEAQ.